Sequencing of this TCR beta chain was carried out in a study of read filtering for tumor transcriptome and immune sequencing. Overall study: R-ISS stage counts were eight or nine for I, roughly 15 for II, 7 for III. Whole-transcriptome libraries were prepared after DNase treatment. Study conclusions and caveats: RNA-seq captured clonotypes less deeply and reliably than IR-seq. Approximately 77% of IR-seq clonotypes had a single read, yet these held approximately 4% of reads.

The library was built from 400 ng RNA with molecular barcoded adaptors for alpha/delta and beta/gamma chains. TCRdb analysed the reads with MiXCR anew, one entry per CDR3 protein. The sample has approximately 60,000 distinct CDR3 sequences, 20% to 25% seen once; the top ten hold about 15%. The CDR3 extends over 13 amino acids. Between the trimmed V and J ends, which lost 2 bases and 4 bases, there was a span of 9 bases. CDR1 is DFQATT, CDR2 SNEGSKA, per germline (reference sequence). A few counts support this clonotype. Its antigen is not known. The sequence was obtained from a donor aged 40 or older with multiple myeloma. V usage is TRBV20-1 and J usage is TRBJ1-5; unclear D gene. Sequencing was carried out using a population of CD138-negative cells sorted from bone marrow. The CDR3 region is CSARTPANQPQHF. As DNA, the CDR3 is TGCAGTGCTAGAACGCCAGCAAATCAGCCCCAGCATTTT.